This T cell receptor (beta chain) stems from a study of blood T cell repertoires in COVID-19. The wider study: Samples taken during acute and convalescent COVID-19 were collected in the United States, Italy and Spain. In each case, the material was cDNA or gDNA derived from T cells, B-cell-depleted T cells, or PBMCs.

Study processing details: Reference gene primer amplification gave nucleated cell count estimates. Profiling relied on immunoSEQ multiplex PCR, and the TCRdb table lists in-frame clones only, not all of them. D and trimming were read from the DNA, whereas the V and J calls and clone size are those reported in that table. The repertoire has approximately 250,000 clones, 86% of them found once; the top ten carry around 3.6%. Sequenced material: peripheral blood. The receptor's source is a man in his late teens or twenties with active or convalescent COVID-19.

The CDR3 reads CASSVEGQSYGYTF. The DNA of the CDR3 is TGTGCCAGCAGCGTAGAGGGACAGAGCTATGGCTACACCTTC. V is TRBV9 and J is TRBJ1-2; TRBD1 matches 7 bases. The germline CDR1 and CDR2 sequences are SGDLS and YYNGEE. CDR3 size: 14 residues. The junction had 3 bases not matched to a gene; V was cut back by 0 bases and J by 4 bases.